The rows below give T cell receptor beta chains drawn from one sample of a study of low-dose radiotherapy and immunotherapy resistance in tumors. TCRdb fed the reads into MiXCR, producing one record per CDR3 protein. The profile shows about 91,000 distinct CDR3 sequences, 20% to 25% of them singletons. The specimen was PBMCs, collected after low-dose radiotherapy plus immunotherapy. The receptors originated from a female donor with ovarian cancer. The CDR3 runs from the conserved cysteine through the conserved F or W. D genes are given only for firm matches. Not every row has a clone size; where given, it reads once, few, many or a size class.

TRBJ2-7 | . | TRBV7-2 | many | TGTGCCAGCAGCTTAGTTCCTAGCGCTTACTCCTACGAGCAGTACTTC | CASSLVPSAYSYEQYF
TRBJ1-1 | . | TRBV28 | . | TGTGCTACCAGCGAGGACTTCAACACTCAAGCTTTCTTT | CATSEDFNTQAFF
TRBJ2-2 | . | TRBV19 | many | TGTGCCACCACCCGTGGCGGGGAGCTGTTTTTT | CATTRGGELFF
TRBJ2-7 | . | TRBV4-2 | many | TGTGCCAGCAGCCAAGATTTTGGGCCCTACGAGCAGTACTTC | CASSQDFGPYEQYF
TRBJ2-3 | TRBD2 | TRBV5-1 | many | TGCGCCAGCAGCTGGAGAGGCGGCGGGGGGTCCACAGATACGCAGTATTTT | CASSWRGGGGSTDTQYF
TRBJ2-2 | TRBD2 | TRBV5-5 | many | TGTGCCAGCAGCCAGACTAGCGGGGGGGCAACCGGGGAGCTGTTTTTT | CASSQTSGGATGELFF
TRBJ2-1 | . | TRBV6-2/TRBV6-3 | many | TGTGCCAGCAGCCCGGACCGTTCCTACAATGAGCAGTTCTTC | CASSPDRSYNEQFF
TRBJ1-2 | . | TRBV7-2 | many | TGTGCCAGCAGCTTGGCACCCTATGGCTACACCTTC | CASSLAPYGYTF
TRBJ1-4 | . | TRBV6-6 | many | TGTGCCAGCAGTCACCAACAGGGAAGGGCGGGAGGGCTGTTTTTT | CASSHQQGRAGGLFF
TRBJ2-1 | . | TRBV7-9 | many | TGTGCCAGCAGCTCCGGACTGTACAATGAGCAGTTCTTC | CASSSGLYNEQFF
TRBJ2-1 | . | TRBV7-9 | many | TGTGCCAGCAGCCCCCGGTGGGAGCGGGATGAGCAGTTCTTC | CASSPRWERDEQFF
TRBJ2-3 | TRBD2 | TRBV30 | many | TGTGCCTGGAGAAAGGGAGCGGGAGCGGATACGCAGTATTTT | CAWRKGAGADTQYF
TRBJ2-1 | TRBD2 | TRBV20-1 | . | TGCAGTGCACCCGGGACTAGCGGGGGGGCTAGAAATGAGCAGTTCTTC | CSAPGTSGGARNEQFF
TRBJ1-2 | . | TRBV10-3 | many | TGTGCCATCAGTGAGTCGAGAGATTATGGCTACACCTTC | CAISESRDYGYTF
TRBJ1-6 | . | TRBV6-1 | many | TGTGCCAGCCTCACCGCGGGAGGGGCGTATAATTCACCCCTCCACTTT | CASLTAGGAYNSPLHF
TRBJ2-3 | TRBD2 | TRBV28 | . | TGTGCCAGCAGTTTGAAACAACTAGCGGGAGGGCCAGATACGCAGTATTTT | CASSLKQLAGGPDTQYF
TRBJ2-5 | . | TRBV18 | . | TGTGCCAGCTCACCACCGTCCCAGGGGTTTCGAGAGACCCAGTACTTC | CASSPPSQGFRETQYF
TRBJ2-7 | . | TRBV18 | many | TGTGCCAGCTCACCAGGGAGTGGGTACGAGCAGTACTTC | CASSPGSGYEQYF
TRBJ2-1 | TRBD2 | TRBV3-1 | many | TGTGCCAGCAGCCAGGAACTAGCGGGGGGGGAGTTCTTC | CASSQELAGGEFF
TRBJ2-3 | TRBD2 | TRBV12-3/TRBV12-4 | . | TGTGCCAGCAGTAAACAGCCGGGACTAGCTACAGATACGCAGTATTTT | CASSKQPGLATDTQYF
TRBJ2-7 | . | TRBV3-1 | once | TGTGCCAGCAGTCGGGTTCGAGGGCCCCTCTACGAGCAGTACTTC | CASSRVRGPLYEQYF
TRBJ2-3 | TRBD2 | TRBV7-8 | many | TGTGCCAGCAGCTCCCGGACTAGCGGAGCCACCTTTACCACAGATACGCAGTATTTT | CASSSRTSGATFTTDTQYF
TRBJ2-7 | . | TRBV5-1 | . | TGCGCCATCAGCACGGGTATCCACGAGCAGTACTTC | CAISTGIHEQYF
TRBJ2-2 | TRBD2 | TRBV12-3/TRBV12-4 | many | TGTGCCACCCGCAAGGGAGGGTCAACCGGGGAGCTGTTTTTT | CATRKGGSTGELFF
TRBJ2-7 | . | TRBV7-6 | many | TGTGCCAGCAGCTTAGACAGTCCCTACGAGCAGTACTTC | CASSLDSPYEQYF
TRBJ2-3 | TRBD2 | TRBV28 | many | TGTGCCAGCAGATCGTACCTAGCGGGGGGGATAAGCACAGATACGCAGTATTTT | CASRSYLAGGISTDTQYF
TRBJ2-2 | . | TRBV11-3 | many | TGTGCCAGCAGCTTAGTTTGGCTAGCCGAGAACACCGGGGAGCTGTTTTTT | CASSLVWLAENTGELFF
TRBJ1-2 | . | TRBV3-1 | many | TGTGCCAGCAGCCTCAGAAACTATGGCTACACCTTC | CASSLRNYGYTF
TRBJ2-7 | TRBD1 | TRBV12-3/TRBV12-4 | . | TGTGCCAGCAGTTTCGAGCAGGGGGCCTACGAGCAGTACTTC | CASSFEQGAYEQYF
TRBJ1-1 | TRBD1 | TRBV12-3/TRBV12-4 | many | TGTGCCAGCAGTTCGACAGGGTATCGCACTGAAGCTTTCTTT | CASSSTGYRTEAFF
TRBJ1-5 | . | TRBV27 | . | TGTGCCAGCACTCCTCCCCGGGGGCCCCAGCATTTT | CASTPPRGPQHF
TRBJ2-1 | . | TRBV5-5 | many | TGTGCCAGCAGCTTTGGGGGTGGGGTCTACAATGAGCAGTTCTTC | CASSFGGGVYNEQFF
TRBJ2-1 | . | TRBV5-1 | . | TGCGCCAGCAGCCCAGTAGGGGCGGTCCTGGGGGGCAATGAGCAGTTCTTC | CASSPVGAVLGGNEQFF
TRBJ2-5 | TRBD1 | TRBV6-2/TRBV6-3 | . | TGTGCCAGCAGATCGACAGGGGTCCAAGAGACCCAGTACTTC | CASRSTGVQETQYF
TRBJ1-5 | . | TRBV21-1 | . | TGTGCCAGCAGCAAAGAAGGGGGCAAGCTTCAGCCCCAGCATTTT | CASSKEGGKLQPQHF
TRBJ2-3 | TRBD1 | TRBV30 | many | TGTGCCTGGGCACAGGGGAGCACAGATACGCAGTATTTT | CAWAQGSTDTQYF
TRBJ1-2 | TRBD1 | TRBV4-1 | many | TGCGCCAGCAGCCTAAGGAGCTGGGACAGGGGTGGCTATGGCTACACCTTC | CASSLRSWDRGGYGYTF
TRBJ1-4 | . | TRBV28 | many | TGTGCCAGCAGTTCCCAGTCTCGAGAAAAACTGTTTTTT | CASSSQSREKLFF
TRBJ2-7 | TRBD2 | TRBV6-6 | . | TGTGCCAGCAGTCCCGGCGGGGGCTCCTACGAGCAGTACTTC | CASSPGGGSYEQYF
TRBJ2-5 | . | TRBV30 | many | TGTGCCTGGAGTCCCGCCGAGACCCAGTACTTC | CAWSPAETQYF
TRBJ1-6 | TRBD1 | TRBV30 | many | TGTGCCTGGAGTGACGGACAGGGTAATTCACCCCTCCACTTT | CAWSDGQGNSPLHF
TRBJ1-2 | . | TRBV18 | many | TGTGCCAGCTCACCACTAAGGTCGGGGACCATCTATGGCTACACCTTC | CASSPLRSGTIYGYTF
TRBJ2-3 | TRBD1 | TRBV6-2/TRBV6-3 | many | TGTGCCAGCAGTACCCGACAGGGGACAGATACGCAGTATTTT | CASSTRQGTDTQYF
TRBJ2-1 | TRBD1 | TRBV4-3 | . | TGCGCCAGCAGTCAAGGGACAGGGGGCGGCAATGAGCAGTTCTTC | CASSQGTGGGNEQFF
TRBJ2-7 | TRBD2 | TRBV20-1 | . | TGCAGTGCTAGACTAGCCGGCGGGAGTACTGGAACCTACGAGCAGTACTTC | CSARLAGGSTGTYEQYF